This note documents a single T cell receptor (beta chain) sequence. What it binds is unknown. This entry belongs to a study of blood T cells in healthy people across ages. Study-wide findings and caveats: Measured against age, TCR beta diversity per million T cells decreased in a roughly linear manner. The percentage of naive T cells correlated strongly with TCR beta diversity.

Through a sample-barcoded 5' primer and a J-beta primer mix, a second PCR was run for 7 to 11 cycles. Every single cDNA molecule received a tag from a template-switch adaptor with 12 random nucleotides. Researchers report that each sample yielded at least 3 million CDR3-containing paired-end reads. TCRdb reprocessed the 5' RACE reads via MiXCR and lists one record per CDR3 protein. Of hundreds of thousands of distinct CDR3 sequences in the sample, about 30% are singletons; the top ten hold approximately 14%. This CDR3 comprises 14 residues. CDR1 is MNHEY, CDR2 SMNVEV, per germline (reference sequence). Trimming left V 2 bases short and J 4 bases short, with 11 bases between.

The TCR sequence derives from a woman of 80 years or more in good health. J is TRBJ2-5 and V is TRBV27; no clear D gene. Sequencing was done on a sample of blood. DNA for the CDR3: TGTGCCAGCAGTTTAAGGAACGCGTTAGAGACCCAGTACTTC. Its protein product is CASSLRNALETQYF.